One and the same sample provided the 13 T cell receptor beta chains below, sequenced in a study of T cell responses to AZD1222 COVID-19 vaccine. Clones were read by immunoSEQ multiplex PCR, and TCRdb kept only the in-frame ones, dropping some. Among about 77,000 clones listed, more than 85% were seen once. The source material was peripheral blood, sampled 28 days after the second AZD1222 dose. Every receptor here comes from an adult who received the AZD1222 COVID-19 vaccine.

The V and J genes are TRBV29-1 and TRBJ1-5, with D unclear. CDR3 length: 13 amino acids. The ends were cut back, 7 bases at V and 8 bases at J, with 18 bases in the middle. Per germline, CDR1 SQVTM and CDR2 ANQGSEA. DNA of the CDR3: TGCAGCGCCGGAAATAGGGTGGAAGAGCCCCAGCATTTT. Translated, it gives CSAGNRVEEPQHF.

The gene calls are TRBV15 and TRBJ1-4; TRBD1 matches at 10 bases. Germline V gene sequence: CDR1 LNHNV, CDR2 YYDKDF (reference sequence). The CDR3 length is 16 residues. V lost 2 bases and J lost 5; bases outside the gene matches: 5. The CDR3 sequence is CATSRTGTGENEKLFF. The CDR3 DNA reads TGTGCCACCAGCAGAACCGGGACAGGGGAGAATGAAAAACTGTTTTTT.

The rearrangement joins TRBV3-1 (or the pseudogene TRBV3-2) to TRBJ2-5, with TRBD1 matching over 11 bases. This CDR3 spans 18 amino acids. After removal of 2 bases from V and 5 bases from J, the junction contained 13 bases not matched to a gene. The germline V gene has CDR1 LGHDT and CDR2 YNNKEL (reference sequence). The CDR3 is CASSQPKVGQGALETQYF. DNA for the CDR3: TGTGCCAGCAGCCAACCTAAGGTCGGACAGGGGGCCTTGGAGACCCAGTACTTC.

This chain uses TRBV6-2 or TRBV6-3 with TRBJ2-4, with 9 bases that match TRBD1. From germline, CDR1 is MNHEY and CDR2 SVGEGT. Trimming removed 5 bases from V and 10 bases from J; junction bases left unmatched: 9. The CDR3 extends over 14 amino acids. The CDR3 nucleotides read TGTGCCAGCAGTACCCGGACAGGGGCCCGTATTCAGTACTTC. Translated, it gives CASSTRTGARIQYF.

The chain carries TRBV6-5 and TRBJ2-2, with TRBD1 identical over 7 bases. Germline V gives CDR1 MNHEY, CDR2 SVGAGI. The CDR3 has 14 residues. With 5 bases clipped from V and 2 bases from J, the junction kept 2 bases outside the gene matches. The DNA for the CDR3 is TGTGCCAGCAGTCGGGACAGAAACACCGGGGAGCTGTTTTTT. It encodes CASSRDRNTGELFF.

This clone was counted once. V gene TRBV11-2 combines with J gene TRBJ2-7, with a possible D match to TRBD2 (5 bases). Germline V gene sequence: CDR1 SGHAT, CDR2 FQNNGV. The CDR3 spans 14 residues. Trimming left V 4 bases short and J 3 bases short, with 13 bases between. The CDR3 spells CASSSRLRSYEQYF. The CDR3 region has the DNA TGTGCCAGCAGCTCCCGACTACGAAGCTACGAGCAGTACTTC.

CDR3 coding DNA: TGTGCCAGCAGCTCGGGACTAAGGGCGAGCTCCTACGAGCAGTACTTC. Translated, it gives CASSSGLRASSYEQYF. J is TRBJ2-7 and V is TRBV5-4; TRBD2 matches 7 bases. Germline lookup yields CDR1 SGHNT and CDR2 YYREEE (reference sequence). The CDR3 loop spans 16 amino acids. Unmatched junction bases numbered 9, after V lost 3 bases and J lost 0 bases.

V usage is TRBV19 and J usage is TRBJ1-2, with unresolved D. The CDR3 runs 15 residues. CDR1 is LNHDA and CDR2 is SQIVND in the germline V gene (reference sequence). Trimming left V 5 bases short and J 3 bases short, with 16 bases between. The CDR3 region is CASSPRGTLDYGYTF. The CDR3 nucleotides read TGTGCCAGTAGTCCCCGTGGAACTCTGGACTATGGCTACACCTTC.

The chain couples TRBV19 to TRBJ1-4, with D unclear. The CDR3 sequence is 15 residues long. V lost 1 base to trimming and J lost 4 bases, with 10 bases between them. Germline-derived CDR1 and CDR2 are LNHDA and SQIVND (reference sequence). For the CDR3, the DNA is TGTGCCAGTAGTATAGCGGGCGGGATTAATGAAAAACTGTTTTTT. It is translated as CASSIAGGINEKLFF.

The chain recombines TRBV4-1 with TRBJ1-2; D gene ambiguous. The CDR3 is made up of 16 amino acids. V lost 6 bases and J 1 base, leaving 18 bases between the germline ends. Germline CDR1 MGHRA, CDR2 YSYEKL. The CDR3 nucleotides read TGCGCCAGCAGTCTAACAAGTCGTGGGGATAACTATGGCTACACCTTC. This sequence encodes CASSLTSRGDNYGYTF.

This rearrangement joins TRBV11-2 to TRBJ2-2; 9 nucleotides agree with TRBD1. CDR1 is SGHAT, CDR2 FQNNGV, per germline. The CDR3 extends over 15 amino acids. The J segment lost 6 bases and the V segment lost 4 bases, leaving 6 bases of the junction unmatched. The DNA of the CDR3 is TGTGCCAGCAGCTCCCCGGGACAGGGCGCCGGGGAGCTGTTTTTT. This gives the protein CASSSPGQGAGELFF.

The CDR3, as DNA: TGTGCCAGCAGCCCCTTCCCTACTAGCACAGATACGCAGTATTTT. It specifies CASSPFPTSTDTQYF. The chain combines TRBV3-1 (or the pseudogene TRBV3-2) with TRBJ2-3, with D hard to call. The germline V gene encodes CDR1 LGHDT and CDR2 YNNKEL (reference sequence). V was shortened by 4 bases and J by 0 bases, with 11 bases between the two germline ends. This CDR3 region has 15 residues.

This clone is a singleton in its sample. The chain recombines TRBV19 with TRBJ1-3, with 7 nucleotides matching TRBD1. The CDR3 runs 16 residues. CDR1 LNHDA and CDR2 SQIVND come from the germline V gene (reference sequence). V lost 2 bases to trimming and J lost 2 bases; unmatched junction nucleotides: 6. The CDR3 coding sequence is TGTGCCAGTAGTATAAGGGGACAGAGACCTGGAAACACCATATATTTT. It codes for CASSIRGQRPGNTIYF.